Listed below are T cell receptor beta chains from one sample, sequenced in a study of cytomegalovirus exposure and HLA in healthy donors. Data came from immunoSEQ multiplex PCR; TCRdb stores just in-frame clones and leaves some out. The top ten hold 1% of the sample, which has about 170,000 clones, around 85% seen once. Sequencing used PBMCs. The source is a boy under 10 years old in good health and CMV-seronegative. Each CDR3 is given with its conserved first and last residue. The D gene is left open where the match is weak. The size of a clone is reported for some rows only, either as once, few or many, or as a class for expanded clones.

cdr3_length clone_size d_call j_call v_call cdr3_nt cdr3_aa
14 - - TRBJ2-1 TRBV7-2 TGTGCCAGCGCCCTCCCCAGCGGTGACAATGAGCAGTTCTTC CASALPSGDNEQFF
17 once - TRBJ1-1 TRBV10-2 TGCGCCAGCAGTGAAAGGGGCCAGGGCGTTCGGGGGACTGAAGCTTTCTTT CASSERGQGVRGTEAFF
14 - - TRBJ2-3 TRBV6-4 TGTGCCAGCAGGCAGACTACTAGCACAGATACGCAGTATTTT CASRQTTSTDTQYF
15 - TRBD2 TRBJ2-2 TRBV27 TGTGCCAGCAGTCCGGCCCTAGCGGGAACCGGGGAGCTGTTTTTT CASSPALAGTGELFF
15 once TRBD1 TRBJ2-7 TRBV5-4 TGTGCCAGCAGCTTGAGGGACAGGGGGCGACACGAGCAGTACTTC CASSLRDRGRHEQYF
17 - TRBD1 TRBJ1-5 TRBV6-7 TGTGCCAGCAGTCCTAACACAGGGGAGCGGAACAATCAGCCCCAGCATTTT CASSPNTGERNNQPQHF
15 - TRBD1 TRBJ1-3 TRBV6-1 TGTGCCAGCAGTGAGGACAGGGCCTCTGGAAACACCATATATTTT CASSEDRASGNTIYF
17 - TRBD2 TRBJ2-7 TRBV5-4 TGTGCCAGCAGCTTGGGGGTTAGCGGGGCCAACTCCTACGAGCAGTACTTC CASSLGVSGANSYEQYF
17 - - TRBJ2-7 TRBV4-1 TGCGCCAGCAGCCAAGGGGCCCTAAGCAGGATTTCCTACGAGCAGTACTTC CASSQGALSRISYEQYF
10 - - TRBJ1-1 TRBV28 TGTGCCAGCGGTAGCCCTGAAGCTTTCTTT CASGSPEAFF
15 - - TRBJ1-1 TRBV6-5 TGTGCCAGCAGTTACTCAGGAGTACTGAACACTGAAGCTTTCTTT CASSYSGVLNTEAFF
13 - - TRBJ1-5 TRBV19 TGTGCCAGTAGTCTCCGTGGCAATCAGCCCCAGCATTTT CASSLRGNQPQHF
15 - - TRBJ2-1 TRBV18 TGTGCCAGCTCACCCGGGACAAACACCCGGAATGAGCAGTTCTTC CASSPGTNTRNEQFF
16 - - TRBJ2-1 TRBV6-1 TGTGCCAGCAGGGAATTAGCTGGAGGAGCCTACAATGAGCAGTTCTTC CASRELAGGAYNEQFF
14 - TRBD2 TRBJ2-1 TRBV2 TGTGCCAGCATTCGGACTAGCGGGAGGAATGAGCAGTTCTTC CASIRTSGRNEQFF
16 - - TRBJ1-5 TRBV2 TGTGCCAGCATTTTCGAACCGGGTCCCGGCAATCAGCCCCAGCATTTT CASIFEPGPGNQPQHF
19 - - TRBJ1-3 TRBV11-2 TGTGCCAGCAGCTTAGATCTAGGGGCAGGGAAACTCTCTGGAAACACCATATATTTT CASSLDLGAGKLSGNTIYF
13 - TRBD2 TRBJ2-1 TRBV28 TGTGCCGGCCGACTAGCGGGGGGGCATGAGCAGTTCTTC CAGRLAGGHEQFF
17 - TRBD1 TRBJ1-5 TRBV2 TGTGCCAGCAGTTCTCGGGACAGGGCCGATAGCAATCAGCCCCAGCATTTT CASSSRDRADSNQPQHF
13 few - TRBJ2-2 TRBV28 TGTGCCAGCAGGCGAACAGGAAGAGGGGAGCTGTTTTTT CASRRTGRGELFF
14 once TRBD1 TRBJ1-5 TRBV18 TGTGCCAGCTCAACCACAGGGGGCGATCAGCCCCAGCATTTT CASSTTGGDQPQHF
17 - - TRBJ1-1 TRBV30 TGTGCCTGGAAGCGGGGGAGAGTAGCGCGTGAGAACACTGAAGCTTTCTTT CAWKRGRVARENTEAFF